These 22 T cell receptor beta chains originate from one sample sequenced in a study of T cell clonotyping in hematopoietic cell transplantation. Sequencing was performed with immunoSEQ multiplex PCR; in TCRdb, only in-frame clones are kept and a portion is missing. This sample has some 40,000 clones, with 94% found just once. The material sequenced was peripheral blood mononuclear cells. These receptors were collected from a woman aged 45-65 years in good health. Some clones in this sample may be carry-over from other donors' samples.

The genes are TRBV7-3 and TRBJ2-7; D is uncertain. The CDR3 has 15 residues. Per the germline V gene, CDR1 is SGHTA and CDR2 is FQGTGA. The V gene lost 5 bases and the J gene lost 2 bases, with 16 bases spanning the gap. The CDR3 is CASSPPDTLAYEQYF. The CDR3 coding sequence is TGTGCCAGCAGCCCCCCAGACACGTTAGCCTACGAGCAGTACTTC.

The genes are TRBV15 and TRBJ1-2; no definite D call. The V end was cut by 7 bases, the J end by 1 base, with 13 bases between. The CDR3 covers 14 residues. In germline, CDR1 is LNHNV, CDR2 YYDKDF (reference sequence). The DNA for the CDR3 is TGTGCCACCAAACTTGATCAGGATAACTATGGCTACACCTTC. Amino acids: CATKLDQDNYGYTF.

This chain uses TRBV11-3 with TRBJ2-7, with D perhaps TRBD1 (5 bases). Per the germline V gene, CDR1 is SGHNT and CDR2 is YENEEA. Trimming pared 5 bases from V and 4 bases from J, leaving 9 bases between. The CDR3 contains 12 residues. CDR3: CASSQTDYEQYF. Here the CDR3 DNA reads TGTGCCAGCAGCCAGACAGATTACGAGCAGTACTTC.

The chain couples TRBV11-1 to TRBJ1-1; TRBD1 is a possible D gene (5 bases). V lost 2 bases to trimming and J lost 5 bases, with 15 bases between them. This CDR3 has 15 amino acids. The V gene's germline CDR1 is SGHAT and CDR2 FQDESV (reference sequence). The CDR3 loop is CASSLRRQEGTEAFF. The CDR3, as DNA: TGTGCCAGCAGCTTACGCCGTCAGGAGGGGACTGAAGCTTTCTTT.

This clone was recorded once. The chain uses TRBV7-6 and TRBJ1-3, with D maybe TRBD1 (5 bases). V was pared by 2 bases and J by 0 bases, with 8 bases between. CDR1 and CDR2 (germline): SGHVS, FNYEAQ. This CDR3 region has 15 residues. The CDR3 sequence is CASSLYGGSGNTIYF. CDR3 sequence (DNA): TGTGCCAGCAGCTTATACGGGGGCTCTGGAAACACCATATATTTT. Filled out from reference TRBV7-6 and TRBJ1-3, the complete variable domain reads GAGVSQSPRYKVTKRGQDVALRCDPISGHVSLYWYRQALGQGPEFLTYFNYEAQQDKSGLPNDRFSAERPEGSISTLTIQRTEQRDSAMYRCASSLYGGSGNTIYFGEGSWLTVV.

The genes are TRBV4-1 and TRBJ2-7; no clear D gene. Germline V lookup: CDR1 MGHRA, CDR2 YSYEKL. This CDR3 region has 14 residues. Trimming cost V 3 bases and J 0 bases, with 9 bases left between them. The DNA of the CDR3 is TGCGCCAGCAGCCAGGTTCATTACTCCTACGAGCAGTACTTC. It encodes CASSQVHYSYEQYF.

The V call is TRBV5-5, the J call TRBJ2-5; 9 bases are shared with TRBD1. V trimming: 2 bases; J trimming: 5 bases; junction bases outside the gene matches: 4. CDR1 is SGHKS and CDR2 is YYEKEE in the germline V gene (reference sequence). The CDR3 extends over 14 amino acids. As DNA, the CDR3 is TGTGCCAGCAGCTTCTGGGACAGGGAGGAGACCCAGTACTTC. This translates into CASSFWDREETQYF.

This clone was detected only once. CDR3 amino acids: CASASTGSFGGYTF. CDR3 coding DNA: TGTGCCAGCGCTTCAACAGGGTCCTTTGGTGGCTACACCTTC. V and J are TRBV18 and TRBJ1-2; the D gene is possibly TRBD1 (6 bases). Germline loops: CDR1 KGHSH, CDR2 LQKENI. The length of the CDR3 is 14 residues. V dropped 8 bases and J dropped 7 bases, with 20 bases sitting between them.

The chain couples TRBV4-2 to TRBJ1-1; D remains unclear. The CDR3 runs 14 residues. Germline loops: CDR1 LGHNA, CDR2 YNFKEQ. Trimming cost V 0 bases and J 2 bases, with 7 bases left between them. The CDR3 region is CASSQDRVNTEAFF. CDR3 bases: TGTGCCAGCAGCCAAGATAGGGTCAACACTGAAGCTTTCTTT.

J is TRBJ1-1 and V is TRBV6-6; TRBD1 matches 8 bases. The V segment lost 6 bases and the J segment 4 bases; nucleotides outside the gene matches: 7. CDR1 is MNHNY and CDR2 is SVGAGI in the germline V gene (reference sequence). The CDR3 is 14 amino acids. The CDR3 sequence: CASSPTGESTEAFF. Written as DNA, the CDR3 is TGTGCCAGCAGCCCGACAGGGGAGAGCACTGAAGCTTTCTTT.

This clone is a singleton in its sample. The gene calls are TRBV7-9 and TRBJ1-2, with TRBD1 identical over 7 bases. The CDR3 runs 14 residues. Germline trimming cut 10 bases from V and 1 base from J; bases unmatched to any gene: 9. Germline assignment: CDR1 SEHNR and CDR2 FQNEAQ (reference sequence). The DNA for the CDR3 is TGTGCCATCTCCCTCCGGGACAGTAACTATGGCTACACCTTC. This translates into CAISLRDSNYGYTF.

The rearrangement joins TRBV7-2 to TRBJ2-7; D is possibly TRBD1 or TRBD2 (5 bases each). The CDR3 contains 16 residues. Germline-derived CDR1 and CDR2 are SGHTA and FQGNSA. V lost 4 bases, J lost 2 bases, and 18 bases lay in between. The CDR3: CASSSHPGTVTYEQYF. CDR3 DNA: TGTGCCAGCAGCTCCCACCCCGGGACGGTGACCTACGAGCAGTACTTC.

V and J are TRBV7-2 and TRBJ2-2, with 7 positions matching TRBD1. Per the germline V gene, CDR1 is SGHTA and CDR2 is FQGNSA. The CDR3 extends over 13 amino acids. Germline trimming cut 3 bases from V and 6 bases from J; bases unmatched to any gene: 1. DNA of the CDR3: TGTGCCAGCAGCTTCACAGGGGCCGGGGAGCTGTTTTTT. Translated: CASSFTGAGELFF. The full variable domain, rest sourced from reference TRBV7-2 and TRBJ2-2, is GAGVSQSPSNKVTEKGKDVELRCDPISGHTALYWYRQSLGQGLEFLIYFQGNSAPDKSGLPSDRFSAERTGGSVSTLTIQRTQQEDSAVYLCASSFTGAGELFFGEGSRLTVL.

V usage is TRBV7-9 and J usage is TRBJ2-2; D perhaps matches TRBD2 (8 bases). The germline V and J ends were trimmed by 5 bases and 4 bases, with 17 bases remaining between them. Looked up from germline, CDR1 is SEHNR and CDR2 is FQNEAQ (reference sequence). The CDR3 contains 16 residues. DNA for the CDR3: TGTGCCAGCAGCCAGGGGGGACTAGACGTCACCGGGGAGCTGTTTTTT. Its translation is CASSQGGLDVTGELFF.

The chain carries TRBV28 and TRBJ1-5; 8 positions match TRBD1. The CDR3 sequence is 14 residues long. The V and J ends lost 7 bases and 2 bases, in that order; junction bases with no gene match: 4. The germline V gene encodes CDR1 MDHEN and CDR2 SYDVKM. The chain's CDR3 is CASTQGAGNQPQHF. The CDR3 DNA sequence: TGTGCCAGCACGCAGGGGGCTGGCAATCAGCCCCAGCATTTT.

The gene calls are TRBV4-2 and TRBJ2-1; tentatively, D is TRBD1 or TRBD2 (5 bases each). CDR1 is LGHNA, CDR2 YNFKEQ, per germline. With 4 bases removed from V and 1 base from J, the gap between germline ends came to 11 bases. This CDR3 has 15 residues. CDR3 in DNA: TGTGCCAGCAGCCTCCGTTGGGGGTCCTACAATGAGCAGTTCTTC. This gives the protein CASSLRWGSYNEQFF.

This rearrangement joins TRBV20-1 to TRBJ1-2; no definite D call. The CDR3 loop spans 11 amino acids. V dropped 6 bases and J dropped 8 bases, with 13 bases sitting between them. CDR1 is DFQATT, CDR2 SNEGSKA, per germline (reference sequence). The CDR3 sequence is CSARGGVGYTF. The CDR3, as DNA: TGCAGTGCACGAGGCGGGGTCGGCTACACCTTC.

The chain links TRBV7-6 to TRBJ2-7; the D is unclear. The CDR3 is 11 residues long. In germline, CDR1 is SGHVS, CDR2 FNYEAQ. The germline V and J ends were trimmed by 5 bases and 6 bases, with 8 bases remaining between them. As DNA, the CDR3 is TGTGCCAGCAGCGACCGGAGCGAGCAGTACTTC. Encoded protein: CASSDRSEQYF.

The CDR3 is CASSQDQGSYNEQFF. The CDR3 region has the DNA TGTGCCAGCAGCCAAGATCAGGGCTCCTACAATGAGCAGTTCTTC. V is TRBV4-2 and J is TRBJ2-1, with D possibly being TRBD1 (5 bases). CDR1 and CDR2 from the germline V gene are LGHNA and YNFKEQ. V was cut by 0 bases and J by 0 bases, with 6 bases left in between. CDR3 length equals 15 residues.

The V and J genes are TRBV27 and TRBJ1-2; D is unresolved. The CDR3 contains 13 residues. Trimming stripped 5 bases from V and 8 bases from J, with 15 bases between. Germline CDR1 and CDR2: MNHEY and SMNVEV (reference sequence). The CDR3 region has the DNA TGTGCCAGCAGTAACAGAGATACAAGGGGCTACACCTTC. Its translation is CASSNRDTRGYTF.

The gene calls are TRBV6-1 and TRBJ1-5; D remains unclear. Germline V CDR1 and CDR2: MNHNS, SASEGT. V lost 6 bases and J 3 bases, leaving 6 bases between the germline ends. The CDR3 extends over 12 amino acids. The CDR3, as DNA: TGTGCCAGCAGGGAAAACAATCAGCCCCAGCATTTT. This translates into CASRENNQPQHF.

The chain links TRBV28 to TRBJ2-2; the D call may be TRBD1 or TRBD2 (6 bases each). Germline values: CDR1 MDHEN, CDR2 SYDVKM. Trimming shortened V by 6 bases and J by 1 base, and 24 bases separated the two germline ends. This CDR3 spans 19 amino acids. Here the CDR3 DNA reads TGTGCCAGCAGCCCTCTATATCGGGGGCGCAGAATGAACACCGGGGAGCTGTTTTTT. Translated, it gives CASSPLYRGRRMNTGELFF.